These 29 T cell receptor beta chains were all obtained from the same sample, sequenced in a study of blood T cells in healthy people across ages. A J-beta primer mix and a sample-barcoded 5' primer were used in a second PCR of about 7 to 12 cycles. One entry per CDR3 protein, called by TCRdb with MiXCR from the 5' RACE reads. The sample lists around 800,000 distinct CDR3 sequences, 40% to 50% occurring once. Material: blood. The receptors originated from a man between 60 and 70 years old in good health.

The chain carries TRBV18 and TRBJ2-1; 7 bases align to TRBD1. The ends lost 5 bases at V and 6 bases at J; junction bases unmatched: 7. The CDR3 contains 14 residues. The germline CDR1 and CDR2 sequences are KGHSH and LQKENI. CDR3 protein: CASSSASGGNEQFF. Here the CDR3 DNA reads TGTGCCAGCTCAAGTGCTTCAGGGGGCAATGAGCAGTTCTTC.

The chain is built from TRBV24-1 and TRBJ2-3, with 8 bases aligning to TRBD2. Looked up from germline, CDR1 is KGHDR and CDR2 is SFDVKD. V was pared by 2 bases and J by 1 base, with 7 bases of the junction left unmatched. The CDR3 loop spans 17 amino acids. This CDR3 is CATSDSRSGRRTDTQYF. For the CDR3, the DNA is TGTGCCACCAGTGATTCCAGGAGCGGGAGACGCACAGATACGCAGTATTTT.

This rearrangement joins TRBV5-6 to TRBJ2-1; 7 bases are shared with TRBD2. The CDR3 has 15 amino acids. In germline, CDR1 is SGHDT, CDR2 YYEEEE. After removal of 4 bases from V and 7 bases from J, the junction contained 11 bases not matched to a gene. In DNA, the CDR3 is TGTGCCAGCAGCCTGCGGGGGACCTGGGGGAATGAGCAGTTCTTC. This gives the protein CASSLRGTWGNEQFF.

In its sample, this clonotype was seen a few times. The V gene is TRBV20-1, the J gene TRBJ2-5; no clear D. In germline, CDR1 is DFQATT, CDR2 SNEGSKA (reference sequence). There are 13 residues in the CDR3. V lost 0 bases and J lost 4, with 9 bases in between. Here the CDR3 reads CSARDQWSETQYF. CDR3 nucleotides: TGCAGTGCTAGAGACCAGTGGTCAGAGACCCAGTACTTC.

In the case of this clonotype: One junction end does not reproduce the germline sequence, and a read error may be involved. Here the CDR3 reads CASSSRDRNTGEPFF. DNA for the CDR3: TGTGCCAGCAGTTCCCGGGACAGGAACACCGGGGAGCCGTTTTTT. This sequence joins TRBV12-3 or TRBV12-4 and TRBJ2-2; 8 nucleotides agree with TRBD1. The CDR3 has 15 amino acids.

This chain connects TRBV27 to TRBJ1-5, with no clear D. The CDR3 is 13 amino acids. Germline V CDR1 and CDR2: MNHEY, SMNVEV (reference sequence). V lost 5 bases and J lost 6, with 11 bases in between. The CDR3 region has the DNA TGTGCCAGCAGTCGTTCGGCGGGTCAGCCCCAGCATTTT. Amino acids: CASSRSAGQPQHF.

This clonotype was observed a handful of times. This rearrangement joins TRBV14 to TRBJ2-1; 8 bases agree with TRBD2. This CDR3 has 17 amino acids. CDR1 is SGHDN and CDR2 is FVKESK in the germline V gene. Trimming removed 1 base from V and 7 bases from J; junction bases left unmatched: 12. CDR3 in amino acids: CASSQALEAGGGNEQFF. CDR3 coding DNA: TGTGCCAGCAGCCAAGCGTTAGAGGCGGGGGGCGGTAATGAGCAGTTCTTC.

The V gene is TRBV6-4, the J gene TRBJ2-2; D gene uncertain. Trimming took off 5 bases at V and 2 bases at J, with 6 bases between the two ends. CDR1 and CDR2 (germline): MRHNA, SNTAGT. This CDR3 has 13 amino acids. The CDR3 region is CASSKGNTGELFF. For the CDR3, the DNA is TGTGCCAGCAGTAAAGGCAACACCGGGGAGCTGTTTTTT.

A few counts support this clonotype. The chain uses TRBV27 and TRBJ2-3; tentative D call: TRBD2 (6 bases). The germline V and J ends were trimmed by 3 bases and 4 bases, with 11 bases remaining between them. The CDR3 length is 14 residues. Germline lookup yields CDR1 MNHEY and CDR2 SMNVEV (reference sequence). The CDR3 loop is CASSLRRGPDTQYF. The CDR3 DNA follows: TGTGCCAGCAGTTTGAGGAGGGGACCAGATACGCAGTATTTT.

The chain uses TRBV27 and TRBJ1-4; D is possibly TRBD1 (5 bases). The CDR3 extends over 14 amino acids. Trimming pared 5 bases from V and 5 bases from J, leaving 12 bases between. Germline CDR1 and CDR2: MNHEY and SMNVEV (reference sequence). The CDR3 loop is CASSAGHRNEKLFF. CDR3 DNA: TGTGCCAGCAGTGCCGGCCACAGGAATGAAAAACTGTTTTTT.

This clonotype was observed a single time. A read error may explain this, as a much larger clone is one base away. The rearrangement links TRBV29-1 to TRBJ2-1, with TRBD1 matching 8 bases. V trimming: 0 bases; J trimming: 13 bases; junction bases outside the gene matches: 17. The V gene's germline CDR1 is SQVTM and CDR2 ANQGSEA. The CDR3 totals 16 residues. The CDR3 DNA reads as TGCAGCGTTGAAGAAAACAGGGGGTCCTTGAGAGAGACCCAGTTCTTC. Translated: CSVEENRGSLRETQFF.

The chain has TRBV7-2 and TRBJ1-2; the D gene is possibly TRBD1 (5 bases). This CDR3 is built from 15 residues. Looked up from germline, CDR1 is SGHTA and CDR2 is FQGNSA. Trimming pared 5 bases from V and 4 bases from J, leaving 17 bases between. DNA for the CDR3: TGTGCCAGCAGCCCTGCACAGACCAGGGCCTATGGCTACACCTTC. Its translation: CASSPAQTRAYGYTF.

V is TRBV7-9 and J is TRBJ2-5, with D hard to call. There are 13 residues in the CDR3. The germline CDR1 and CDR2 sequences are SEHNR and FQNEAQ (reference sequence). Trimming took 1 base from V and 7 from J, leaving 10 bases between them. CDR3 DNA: TGTGCCAGCAGCTTAGAGCAGACGGTGACCCAGTACTTC. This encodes CASSLEQTVTQYF.

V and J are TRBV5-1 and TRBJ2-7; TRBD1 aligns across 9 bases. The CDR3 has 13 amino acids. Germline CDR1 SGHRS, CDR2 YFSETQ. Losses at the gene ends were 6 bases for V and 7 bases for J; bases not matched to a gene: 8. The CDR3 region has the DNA TGCGCCAGCAACAGATGGACAGGGGAGGAGCAGTACTTC. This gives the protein CASNRWTGEEQYF.

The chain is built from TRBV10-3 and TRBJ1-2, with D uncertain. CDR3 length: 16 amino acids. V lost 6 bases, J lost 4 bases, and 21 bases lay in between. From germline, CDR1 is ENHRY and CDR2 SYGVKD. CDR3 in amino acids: CAIRYSLGRNSYGYTF. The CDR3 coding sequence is TGTGCCATCAGATACTCCTTAGGGAGGAATAGCTATGGCTACACCTTC.

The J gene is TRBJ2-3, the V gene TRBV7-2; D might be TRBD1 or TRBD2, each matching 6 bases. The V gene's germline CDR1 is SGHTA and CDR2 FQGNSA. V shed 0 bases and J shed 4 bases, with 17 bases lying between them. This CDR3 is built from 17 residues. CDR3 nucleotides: TGTGCCAGCAGCTTAGCGGGAAAAGGGGGGAGATCAGATACGCAGTATTTT. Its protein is CASSLAGKGGRSDTQYF.

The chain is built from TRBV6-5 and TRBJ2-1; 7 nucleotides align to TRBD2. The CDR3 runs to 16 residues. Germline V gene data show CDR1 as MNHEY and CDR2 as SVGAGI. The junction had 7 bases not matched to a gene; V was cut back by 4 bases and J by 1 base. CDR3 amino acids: CASSFHGAGSYNEQFF. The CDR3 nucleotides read TGTGCCAGCAGTTTCCACGGAGCGGGGTCCTACAATGAGCAGTTCTTC.

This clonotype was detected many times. The CDR3 DNA sequence: TGTGCCAGCAGCAGCGATCGGGAGGCCGGCTGGGAAAAACTGTTTTTT. It translates to CASSSDREAGWEKLFF. The chain uses TRBV7-9 and TRBJ1-4; no clear D. Germline CDR1 reads SEHNR; CDR2 reads FQNEAQ (reference sequence). Trimming took off 5 bases at V and 8 bases at J, with 21 bases between the two ends. The CDR3 runs 16 residues.

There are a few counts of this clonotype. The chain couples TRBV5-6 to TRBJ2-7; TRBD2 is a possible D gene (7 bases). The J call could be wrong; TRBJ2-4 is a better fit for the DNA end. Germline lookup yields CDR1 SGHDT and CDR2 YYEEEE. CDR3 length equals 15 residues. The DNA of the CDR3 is TGTGCCAGCAGCTTGGTGGGGGGGCGGATAAACATTCAGTACTTC. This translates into CASSLVGGRINIQYF.

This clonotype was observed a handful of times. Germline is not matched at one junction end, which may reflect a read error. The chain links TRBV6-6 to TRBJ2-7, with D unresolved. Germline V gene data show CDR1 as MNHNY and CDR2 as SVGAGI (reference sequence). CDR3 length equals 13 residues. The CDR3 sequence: CASRYSPNYEQYF. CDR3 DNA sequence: TGTGCCAGCAGGTACTCCCCTAACTACGAGCAGTACTTC.

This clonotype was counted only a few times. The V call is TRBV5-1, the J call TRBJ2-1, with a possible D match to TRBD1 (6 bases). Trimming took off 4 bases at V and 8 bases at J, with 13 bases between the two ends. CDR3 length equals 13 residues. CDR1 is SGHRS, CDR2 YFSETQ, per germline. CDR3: CASSLGGVDEQFF. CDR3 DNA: TGCGCCAGCAGCCTAGGGGGAGTTGATGAGCAGTTCTTC.

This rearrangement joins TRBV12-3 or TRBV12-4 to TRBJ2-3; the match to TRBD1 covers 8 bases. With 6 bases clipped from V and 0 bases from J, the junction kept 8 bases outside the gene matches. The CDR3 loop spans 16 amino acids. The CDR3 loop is CASRKQGASSTDTQYF. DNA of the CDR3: TGTGCCAGCAGGAAGCAGGGGGCCTCTAGCACAGATACGCAGTATTTT.

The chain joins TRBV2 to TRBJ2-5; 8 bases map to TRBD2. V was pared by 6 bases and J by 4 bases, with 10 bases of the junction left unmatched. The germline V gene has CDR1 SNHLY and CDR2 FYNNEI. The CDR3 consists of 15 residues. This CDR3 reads CASSLSGLDLETQYF. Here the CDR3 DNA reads TGTGCCAGCAGCTTATCGGGACTAGACCTAGAGACCCAGTACTTC.

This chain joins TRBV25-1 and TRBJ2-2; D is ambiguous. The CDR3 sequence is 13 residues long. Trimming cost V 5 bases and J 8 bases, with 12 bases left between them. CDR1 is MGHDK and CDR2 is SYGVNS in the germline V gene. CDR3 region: CASSMPLAGELFF. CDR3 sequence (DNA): TGTGCCAGCAGTATGCCCTTGGCTGGGGAGCTGTTTTTT. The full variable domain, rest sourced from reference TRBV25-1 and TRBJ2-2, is EADIYQTPRYLVIGTGKKITLECSQTMGHDKMYWYQQDPGMELHLIHYSYGVNSTEKGDLSSESTVSRIRTEHFPLTLESARPSHTSQYLCASSMPLAGELFFGEGSRLTVL.

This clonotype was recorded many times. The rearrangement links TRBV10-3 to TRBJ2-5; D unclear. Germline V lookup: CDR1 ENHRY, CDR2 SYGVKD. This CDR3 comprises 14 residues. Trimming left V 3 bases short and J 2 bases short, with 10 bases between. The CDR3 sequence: CAISDINRQETQYF. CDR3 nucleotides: TGTGCCATCAGTGACATTAACAGACAAGAGACCCAGTACTTC.

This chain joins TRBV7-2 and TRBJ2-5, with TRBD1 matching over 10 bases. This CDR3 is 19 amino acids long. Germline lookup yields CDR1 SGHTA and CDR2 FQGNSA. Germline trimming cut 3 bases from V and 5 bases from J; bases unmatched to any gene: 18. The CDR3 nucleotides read TGTGCCAGCAGCTTGGGTGTCCCGGGACAGGGGTCTAGTCCGGAGACCCAGTACTTC. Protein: CASSLGVPGQGSSPETQYF.

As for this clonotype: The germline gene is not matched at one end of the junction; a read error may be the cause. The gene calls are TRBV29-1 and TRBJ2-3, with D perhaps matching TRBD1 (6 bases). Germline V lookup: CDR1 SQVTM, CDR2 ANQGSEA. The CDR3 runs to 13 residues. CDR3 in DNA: TGCAGCGGTGAATACCAGGGGACAGATACGCAGTATTTT. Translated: CSGEYQGTDTQYF.

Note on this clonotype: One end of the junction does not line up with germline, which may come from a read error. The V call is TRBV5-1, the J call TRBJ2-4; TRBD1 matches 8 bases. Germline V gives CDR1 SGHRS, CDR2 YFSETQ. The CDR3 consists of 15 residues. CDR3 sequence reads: CASSLAGTGKNSQYF. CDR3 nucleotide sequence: TGCGCCAGCAGCTTGGCGGGGACAGGCAAGAACAGTCAGTACTTC.

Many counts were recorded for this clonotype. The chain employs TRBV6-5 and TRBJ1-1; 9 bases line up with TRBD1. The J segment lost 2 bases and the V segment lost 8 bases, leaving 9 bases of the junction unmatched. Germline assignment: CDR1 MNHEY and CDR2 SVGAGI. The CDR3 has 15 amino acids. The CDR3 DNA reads TGTGCCAGCGCCGGGACAGGGAGTCTAAACACTGAAGCTTTCTTT. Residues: CASAGTGSLNTEAFF.